This TCR beta chain was identified in a study of cytomegalovirus exposure and HLA in healthy donors (dated by TCRdb to about 2017). For the study in its entirety: An earlier analysis of some 600 of the donors reported 250 to 300 Gb of sequence data and approximately 120 million unique TCR beta sequences obtained from some 170 million T cells. About five DR-DQ haplotypes were treated as single units for association and clustering because of strong linkage in the cohort. The study was designed to test whether signatures of past pathogen exposure could be identified by cataloging public T cell receptors. A later genetic analysis took genome-wide SNP genotypes for about 65% of the 666 donors and used that subset as a discovery cohort. Donor age, sex, ethnicity and CMV serostatus were collected together with the repertoire data. A separate validation cohort of 90 to 150 different subjects was used in addition to the roughly 700-subject first cohort. The T cell repertoires of about 700 subjects were profiled by immunosequencing and related to cytomegalovirus serostatus. To predict cytomegalovirus infection status, the study combined high-throughput TCR immunosequencing, statistical association of individual TCRs with disease status, and machine learning. All discovery cohort repertoires had been generated on a single sequencing platform. HLA typing included class I and class II loci at four-digit resolution. Around 320 gigabases of sequencing data and 70 million to 85 million unique TCR sequences were included in an early release covering roughly 600 HLA-typed donors. The later analysis used no new phenotypic data to find candidate immune exposures, relying instead on TCR beta sequences and their occurrence across donors. Typing coverage varied by locus: about 620-630 donors for A, B, C, DRB1 and DQB1; roughly 510 for DQA1; some 610 for DPA1; under 490 for DPB1. An earlier analysis of approximately 640 of the donors applied high-throughput TCR beta sequencing to assess whether each TCR beta V gene segment acted as functional or pseudogenic. The genetic ancestry cluster associated with self-reported Caucasian donors included about 81% of the 398 genotyped donors. Across under 500 genotyped donors of the cohort, an average of roughly 200,000 unique TCR beta nucleotide sequences per donor were sequenced, and roughly a sixth of those sequences were non-productive. To study patterns of TCR occurrence, a later analysis re-analyzed previously published TCR beta repertoires from more than 550 donors and added high-resolution HLA genotyping.

The library relied on the immunoSEQ multiplex PCR assay. For the multiplex PCR, a mixture combining 60 forward primers for TCR Vbeta segments and 13 reverse primers for TCR Jbeta segments was used. Amplification of the CDR3 region of rearranged TCR beta genes was performed with a multiplex PCR assay on genomic DNA. The Illumina HiSeq System was used to sequence the amplified TCR beta libraries as 87-base-pair reads. The authors' analysis ran thus. A later analysis tallied about 77 million unique TCR beta chains across the 610 or so repertoires, and approximately 9.9 million of those chains were shared by two or more donors. To remove PCR and sequencing errors, raw reads were error-corrected and collapsed into unique sequences using a nearest-neighbor algorithm that merged closely related sequences. CDR3 sequences were aligned to IMGT reference sequences to assign V, D and J gene segments. For a sequence to be retained, a match of at least six nucleotides to both a V gene segment and a J gene segment was required. A rearrangement was called productive if the CDR3 had no stop codons and remained in frame with V and J, and every other rearrangement was called non-productive. CDR3 was defined by IMGT convention, running from the second conserved V-encoded cysteine to the conserved J-encoded phenylalanine. In an earlier analysis of more than 550 of the donors, sequences lacking an unambiguous match to a single V gene segment were excluded. In an earlier analysis of 587 of the donors, a V segment was called functional when productive rearrangements were above 56.7%, and segregating when the standard deviation between donors exceeded 5%. To diagnose cytomegalovirus status from the catalog of TCR beta chain sequences, a statistical classification framework was built. In a later analysis, TCR nucleotide sequences were compared against IMGT/GENE-DB human TR gene sequences so that V and J genes could be assigned. A later analysis assigned CDR3 sequences and most-parsimonious VDJ recombination scenarios with the TCRdist pipeline. A later analysis defined each TCR beta chain by its CDR3 amino acid sequence plus V-gene family, and excluded reads lacking a unique V-gene family. In a later analysis, several hundred highly shared, low-generation-probability nucleotide sequences were removed to address suspected cross-contamination and a sequencing artifact. In a later analysis, a clonal expansion index for each public chain was calculated from normalized within-repertoire ranks of inferred template counts. Generation probabilities in a later analysis came from a VDJ recombination model fitted to out-of-frame rearrangements, and those results were checked against IGoR. In a later analysis, TCR-TCR, TCR-HLA and TCR-CMV co-occurrence was scored with hypergeometric tests, and a repertoire-size bias correction was applied to TCR pairs. To estimate false discovery rates, a later analysis permuted the HLA or CMV assignments 20 times. In a later analysis, co-occurring TCRs were grouped using DBSCAN, and TCRdist sequence similarity was added for clustering within HLA-allele-positive subsets. Repertoires with fewer than 30,000 or more than 120,000 public chains, plus five repertoires with anomalous nucleotide sharing, were excluded from co-occurrence clustering. Sourced from immuneACCESS, this table was stored by TCRdb with only in-frame sequences that have V and J called. A share of the clones is absent; for the studies checked, an unresolved V gene accounts for under half, and the remainder has no known explanation. V, J and clone size derive from that table, while D and trimming were established from the DNA sequence. This sample comprises fewer than 55,000 clones, about two thirds of them detected only once. The biggest ten clones account for 12% of the sample.

The germline V and J ends show losses of 2 bases and 3 bases respectively, and no gene match explains 4 bases of the junction. CDR1 and CDR2 are drawn from the germline V gene: SGHDT, YYEEEE. Including cysteine and phenylalanine, the CDR3 has 14 amino acids. Only the CDR3 region is kept as DNA, spanning 42 bases read in frame from base 1. The investigation overall reported the following: The cohort was sequenced for TCR beta chains only, and without alpha or paired-chain data the features that could be detected were limited. Immune exposure information for the cohort was limited to CMV serostatus. HLA typing was unavailable for some donors at each locus, so association tests used only the typed subset. At a false discovery rate of 0.05, a later analysis linked 15,000 to 20,000 TCR beta sequences to specific HLA alleles. An earlier analysis of approximately 600 of the donors showed that most TCR beta V segments appeared in productive rearrangements either about 87% or about 30% of the time, which broadly matched IMGT annotations. Strong co-occurrence of HLA alleles, especially DR and DQ, made assigning TCR associations to individual alleles difficult. The 87-base-pair reads could not distinguish some IMGT-functional V segments, including TRBV6-2 and TRBV6-3, so those segments were excluded. Roughly 15 rarely observed V segments, including chromosome 9 orphons, were excluded from the earlier analysis of approximately 600 of the donors because counts were too low. According to a later genetic analysis, donors in an Asian-associated ancestry cluster had fewer N-insertions in productive TCRs than the roughly 670-donor mean. In a later analysis, HLA-associated TCR beta chains showed more clonal expansion and lower generation probabilities than non-associated chains that were equally common. In vitro tests confirmed that a few of the cytomegalovirus-associated TCR beta chains recognize cytomegalovirus antigens. A further reported finding was that TCR beta sequences accurately predicted the HLA-A and HLA-B alleles for most subjects in the first cohort. A later analysis found that TCR association rates varied across HLA loci, with DRB1 alleles showing the most associated TCRs and HLA-C alleles the fewest. Linkage disequilibrium might explain the correlated functional status among segregating V segments, but an unknown experimental factor could not be excluded. Across donors, most TCR sequences were observed very rarely, whereas some public TCRs were present in many individuals. A later analysis found that most CMV-associated TCR beta chains appeared HLA-restricted, with HLA associations seemingly driven largely by CMV exposure. It was suggested by the authors that the approach could potentially be generalized to other disease states and immunological phenotypes. According to a later analysis, parvovirus B19, influenza, CMV and Epstein-Barr virus appeared linked to several top co-occurrence clusters. The study listed 150 to 200 TCR beta chains as associated with cytomegalovirus. An association between a missense DCLRE1C variant and V-gene and J-gene trimming of TCR beta chains was found in a later genetic analysis and replicated in an independent cohort. The classifier was reported to diagnose cytomegalovirus status with high specificity and sensitivity in both the original cohort and the validation cohort. The sequencing pipeline was judged likely to have produced a cluster of highly shared sequence variants as a technical artifact. Presence/absence analyses assumed roughly uniform sequencing depth across donors, an assumption that may not hold.

Regarding this clone: Its antigen remains unidentified. Base qualities are not provided; no much larger clone lies one nucleotide away.

In total, 630 or so healthy bone marrow donors made up the cohort. Cohort members were all nominally healthy when sampled, although unrecorded immune exposures were likely present. The donor was CMV seropositive and was included in the group of 250 to 350 seropositive cohort members. A peripheral blood sample was collected from each donor, and TCR beta sequencing was performed on peripheral blood mononuclear cells. The Qiagen DNeasy Blood Extraction Kit was used to extract genomic DNA from the blood cell samples. Sequenced material: PBMCs. The clonotype was recovered from a man between 60 and 75 years old in good health and CMV-seropositive. The chain was built from TRBV5-6 and TRBJ2-5; the junction holds 7 bases that match TRBD1. The encoded CDR3 is CASSFPDREETQYF. The base sequence is TGTGCCAGCAGCTTCCCTGACAGGGAAGAGACCCAGTACTTC.